These 21 T cell receptor beta chains were all obtained from the same sample, sequenced in a study of blood T cell repertoires in COVID-19. Libraries were prepared by immunoSEQ multiplex PCR; TCRdb keeps only in-frame clonotypes and omits some of them. The table has 380,000 or so clones, approximately 88% seen once; the top ten hold 0.9% to 1%. The sample taken for sequencing was PBMCs or T cells enriched from blood (not recorded which). Receptor source: a woman in her thirties with acute COVID-19.

The V and J genes are TRBV12-5 and TRBJ1-2, with TRBD1 matching over 10 bases. V dropped 6 bases and J dropped 4; count of bases not matched to a gene: 11. Germline V gives CDR1 LGHNT, CDR2 FRNRAP. The CDR3 is 16 amino acids. The CDR3 reads CASGRPRTGGGYGYTF. CDR3 bases: TGTGCTAGTGGAAGGCCCCGGACAGGGGGTGGCTATGGCTACACCTTC.

The rearrangement joins TRBV29-1 to TRBJ2-3; D is uncertain. Germline-derived CDR1 and CDR2 are SQVTM and ANQGSEA. The CDR3 contains 13 residues. V lost 4 bases and J 0 bases, leaving 8 bases between the germline ends. CDR3 sequence reads: CSVVPQSTDTQYF. As DNA, the CDR3 is TGCAGCGTTGTACCCCAGAGCACAGATACGCAGTATTTT.

The V gene is TRBV9, the J gene TRBJ2-3, with a tentative D call TRBD2 (5 bases). Germline V gene sequence: CDR1 SGDLS, CDR2 YYNGEE. The CDR3 contains 15 residues. V was clipped by 0 bases and J by 2 bases, with 10 bases between them. CDR3 DNA sequence: TGTGCCAGCAGCGTAGTCCCTAGCTCCACAGATACGCAGTATTTT. As protein: CASSVVPSSTDTQYF.

The genes are TRBV30 and TRBJ2-1, with D maybe TRBD2 (5 bases). This CDR3 has 13 residues. Germline V lookup: CDR1 GTSNPN, CDR2 SVGIG (reference sequence). Trimming took off 7 bases at V and 7 bases at J, with 17 bases between the two ends. CDR3 DNA: TGTGCCTCGTCGTCTAGCTATCGAAATGAGCAGTTCTTC. Translation gives CASSSSYRNEQFF. Filled out from reference TRBV30 and TRBJ2-1, the complete variable domain reads SQTIHQWPATLVQPVGSPLSLECTVEGTSNPNLYWYRQAAGRGLQLLFYSVGIGQISSEVPQNLSASRPQDRQFILSSKKLLLSDSGFYLCASSSSYRNEQFFGPGTRLTVL.

The chain combines TRBV1 with TRBJ1-1; the table assigns TRBD1, which was not confirmed against the DNA. TRBV1 is noted as a pseudogene. The CDR3 consists of 14 residues. The DNA for the CDR3 is TGCACCAGCAGCCCGGGGGACAGTAACACTGAAGCTTTCTTT. This codes for CTSSPGDSNTEAFF.

This clone occurred once. The chain employs TRBV15 and TRBJ1-2, with 12 bases identical to TRBD1. This CDR3 contains 18 residues. V dropped 0 bases and J dropped 6; count of bases not matched to a gene: 11. CDR1 is LNHNV and CDR2 is YYDKDF in the germline V gene (reference sequence). Here the CDR3 DNA reads TGTGCCACCAGCAGAGATCGGCCCCCGGGACAGGGGGCGCATGGCTACACCTTC. This gives the protein CATSRDRPPGQGAHGYTF.

This clone occurred once. The chain uses TRBV7-3 and TRBJ2-1; no clear D gene. The length of the CDR3 is 14 residues. CDR1 SGHTA and CDR2 FQGTGA come from the germline V gene. V was shortened by 1 base and J by 5 bases, with 9 bases between the two germline ends. The CDR3 loop reads CASSLIGQNNEQFF. CDR3 DNA sequence: TGTGCCAGCAGCTTAATTGGGCAGAACAATGAGCAGTTCTTC. The full variable domain, completed using reference TRBV7-3 and TRBJ2-1, is GAGVSQTPSNKVTEKGKYVELRCDPISGHTALYWYRQSLGQGPEFLIYFQGTGAADDSGLPNDRFFAVRPEGSVSTLKIQRTERGDSAVYLCASSLIGQNNEQFFGPGTRLTVL.

This clone is medium-sized by share. This chain joins TRBV3-1 (or the pseudogene TRBV3-2) and TRBJ2-4; 8 bases agree with TRBD2. The CDR3 loop spans 14 amino acids. The V and J ends lost 3 bases and 6 bases, in that order; junction bases with no gene match: 4. The V gene's germline CDR1 is LGHDT and CDR2 YNNKEL (reference sequence). Written as DNA, the CDR3 is TGTGCCAGCAGCCAGGGACTAGAGGCAAACATTCAGTACTTC. It encodes CASSQGLEANIQYF.

V gene TRBV18 combines with J gene TRBJ1-5; D remains unclear. Trimming took off 1 base at V and 4 bases at J, with 11 bases between the two ends. The CDR3 spans 15 residues. Germline CDR1 reads KGHSH; CDR2 reads LQKENI. The DNA of the CDR3 is TGTGCCAGCTCACCACGCGTAGAGAGGAATCAGCCCCAGCATTTT. This codes for CASSPRVERNQPQHF. The full variable domain, in which reference TRBV18 and TRBJ1-5 provide the parts outside the CDR3, is NAGVMQNPRHLVRRRGQEARLRCSPMKGHSHVYWYRQLPEEGLKFMVYLQKENIIDESGMPKERFSAEFPKEGPSILRIQQVVRGDSAAYFCASSPRVERNQPQHFGDGTRLSIL.

This rearrangement joins TRBV6-1 to TRBJ2-2; 7 bases map to TRBD2. The CDR3 is made up of 15 amino acids. Trimming removed 1 base from V and 4 bases from J; junction bases left unmatched: 3. Germline V gives CDR1 MNHNS, CDR2 SASEGT. CDR3 sequence: CASSEGLAGTGELFF. The DNA for the CDR3 is TGTGCCAGCAGTGAAGGGTTAGCGGGCACCGGGGAGCTGTTTTTT.

The chain carries TRBV30 and TRBJ1-2, with 8 positions matching TRBD1. CDR1 GTSNPN and CDR2 SVGIG come from the germline V gene (reference sequence). The CDR3 covers 12 residues. V shed 4 bases and J 6 bases; nucleotides not matched to a gene: 4. CDR3 in amino acids: CAWTPTGDGYTF. As DNA, the CDR3 is TGTGCCTGGACCCCGACAGGGGATGGCTACACCTTC. Full variable domain (missing parts from reference TRBV30 and TRBJ1-2): SQTIHQWPATLVQPVGSPLSLECTVEGTSNPNLYWYRQAAGRGLQLLFYSVGIGQISSEVPQNLSASRPQDRQFILSSKKLLLSDSGFYLCAWTPTGDGYTFGSGTRLTVV.

The chain couples TRBV24-1 to TRBJ2-3, with 7 bases identical to TRBD2. In germline, CDR1 is KGHDR, CDR2 SFDVKD. The CDR3 extends over 17 amino acids. V was pared by 1 base and J by 4 bases, with 10 bases of the junction left unmatched. CDR3 bases: TGTGCCACCAGTGATTTCACCTCGGGGCTAGCGGCAGATACGCAGTATTTT. Translating gives CATSDFTSGLAADTQYF.

The chain uses TRBV4-2 and TRBJ1-2; 11 nucleotides align to TRBD1. Germline-derived CDR1 and CDR2 are LGHNA and YNFKEQ. The CDR3 length is 16 residues. V shed 4 bases, J shed 8 bases, and the junction held 12 bases outside the gene matches. The CDR3: CASSPNLRTGGDGYTF. The DNA for the CDR3 is TGTGCCAGCAGCCCCAACCTACGGACAGGGGGCGACGGCTACACCTTC.

The rearrangement joins TRBV7-3 to TRBJ2-2; 9 bases line up with TRBD1. The CDR3 length is 14 residues. Per germline, CDR1 SGHTA and CDR2 FQGTGA. The V segment lost 5 bases and the J segment 6 bases; nucleotides outside the gene matches: 4. The CDR3 is CASSRDRVAGELFF. In DNA form, the CDR3 reads TGTGCCAGCAGCCGGGACAGGGTGGCCGGGGAGCTGTTTTTT.

The chain couples TRBV6-6 to TRBJ1-1; 8 bases line up with TRBD1. With V trimmed by 6 bases and J by 1 base, 7 bases remained unmatched. There are 15 residues in the CDR3. CDR1 and CDR2 (germline): MNHNY, SVGAGI (reference sequence). The CDR3 nucleotides are TGTGCCAGCAGAACCACAGGGGGGAAGAACACTGAAGCTTTCTTT. Translation gives CASRTTGGKNTEAFF.

In its sample, this clone was seen once. The chain uses TRBV4-2 and TRBJ2-7; 10 bases fit TRBD2. With V trimmed by 2 bases and J by 3 bases, 4 bases remained unmatched. Germline loops: CDR1 LGHNA, CDR2 YNFKEQ. The CDR3 has 15 residues. Written as DNA, the CDR3 is TGTGCCAGCAGCCAAACTAGCGGGGACTTCTACGAGCAGTACTTC. Protein sequence: CASSQTSGDFYEQYF.

CDR3 protein: CASSDSIGGGYGYTF. For the CDR3, the DNA is TGTGCCAGCAGTGACTCTATAGGGGGTGGCTATGGCTACACCTTC. J is TRBJ1-2 and V is TRBV6-4, with D possibly matching TRBD1 (6 bases). CDR1 and CDR2 (germline): MRHNA, SNTAGT. V dropped 0 bases and J dropped 4 bases, with 12 bases sitting between them. The CDR3 length is 15 residues.

This clone was counted a single time. The CDR3 sequence: CASSWAESMNTEAFF. The DNA for the CDR3 is TGTGCCAGCAGCTGGGCAGAATCCATGAACACTGAAGCTTTCTTT. The chain joins TRBV5-6 to TRBJ1-1; no firm D call. Germline V gene sequence: CDR1 SGHDT, CDR2 YYEEEE. CDR3 length equals 15 residues. Trimming removed 3 bases at V and 0 bases at J, with 12 bases between.

The chain links TRBV27 to TRBJ2-7, with 9 bases aligning to TRBD1. Germline V gene data show CDR1 as MNHEY and CDR2 as SMNVEV (reference sequence). V shed 8 bases and J 5 bases; nucleotides not matched to a gene: 10. The CDR3 runs 14 residues. The DNA for the CDR3 is TGTGCCAGCCGCCTTATAGGACAGGGGAACGAGCAGTACTTC. The encoded protein is CASRLIGQGNEQYF.

This clone was seen more than once but under ten times. The J gene is TRBJ1-2, the V gene TRBV19; maybe TRBD1 (5 bases). The CDR3 runs 17 residues. The V gene lost 2 bases and the J gene lost 0 bases, with 16 bases spanning the gap. Germline V CDR1 and CDR2: LNHDA, SQIVND (reference sequence). The chain's CDR3 is CASSISSQGGTNYGYTF. The DNA for the CDR3 is TGTGCCAGTAGTATAAGTTCGCAGGGAGGAACTAACTATGGCTACACCTTC.

The V call is TRBV6-1, the J call TRBJ1-2; 7 positions match TRBD1. Trimming cost V 2 bases and J 3 bases; bases outside gene matches: 12. The CDR3 runs 17 residues. Per the germline V gene, CDR1 is MNHNS and CDR2 is SASEGT. This CDR3 reads CASSEIPLSTGYYGYTF. For the CDR3, the DNA is TGTGCCAGCAGTGAAATTCCCCTCTCGACAGGGTACTATGGCTACACCTTC.